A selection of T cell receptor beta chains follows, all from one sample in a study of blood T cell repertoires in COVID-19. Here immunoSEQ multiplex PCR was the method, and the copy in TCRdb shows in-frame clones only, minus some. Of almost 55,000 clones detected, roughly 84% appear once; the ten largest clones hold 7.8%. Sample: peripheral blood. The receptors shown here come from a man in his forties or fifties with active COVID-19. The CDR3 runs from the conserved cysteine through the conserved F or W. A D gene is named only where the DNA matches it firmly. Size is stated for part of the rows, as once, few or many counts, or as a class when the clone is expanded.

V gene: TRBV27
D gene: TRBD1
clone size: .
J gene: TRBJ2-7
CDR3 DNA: TGTGCCAGCAGTAAGACAGGGATGGCCTACGAGCAGTACTTC
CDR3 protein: CASSKTGMAYEQYF

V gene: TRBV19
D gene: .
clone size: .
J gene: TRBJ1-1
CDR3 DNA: TGTGCCAGTAGTTACCAGTCGGGCACTGAAGCTTTCTTT
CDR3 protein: CASSYQSGTEAFF

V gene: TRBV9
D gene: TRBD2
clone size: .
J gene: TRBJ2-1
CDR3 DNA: TGTGCCAGCAGCGTCCTGGGCGGGGGCTCCTACAATGAGCAGTTCTTC
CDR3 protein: CASSVLGGGSYNEQFF

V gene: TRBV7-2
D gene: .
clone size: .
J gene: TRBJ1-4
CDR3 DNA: TGTGCCAGCAGCCCTGGAGGGGCTGGCGAAAAACTGTTTTTT
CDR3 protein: CASSPGGAGEKLFF

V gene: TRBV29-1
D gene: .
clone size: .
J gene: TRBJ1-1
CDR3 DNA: TGCAGCGTCCTGGATGGGAGCACTGAAGCTTTCTTT
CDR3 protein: CSVLDGSTEAFF

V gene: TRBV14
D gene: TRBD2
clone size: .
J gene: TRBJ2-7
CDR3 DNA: TGTGCCAGCAGCCCGGGACTAGCGGCTGTGTACGAGCAGTACTTC
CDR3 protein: CASSPGLAAVYEQYF

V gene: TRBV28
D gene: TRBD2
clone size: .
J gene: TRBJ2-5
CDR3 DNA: TGTGCCAGCAGCCTGAGAGGACTAGCGGGAGAGACCCAGTACTTC
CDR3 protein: CASSLRGLAGETQYF

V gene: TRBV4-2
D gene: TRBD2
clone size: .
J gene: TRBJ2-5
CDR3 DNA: TGTGCCAGCAGCCAAGGACTAGCGGGGCCCATCCAAGAGACCCAGTACTTC
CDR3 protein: CASSQGLAGPIQETQYF

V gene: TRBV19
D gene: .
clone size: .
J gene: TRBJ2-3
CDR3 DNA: TGTGCCAGTAGTATAGGTGGGGCAACCCATGACCCAGATACGCAGTATTTT
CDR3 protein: CASSIGGATHDPDTQYF

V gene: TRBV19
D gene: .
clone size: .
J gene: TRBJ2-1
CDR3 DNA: TGTGCCAGTAGTATTAATCCACAGAGCTCCTACAATGAGCAGTTCTTC
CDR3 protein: CASSINPQSSYNEQFF

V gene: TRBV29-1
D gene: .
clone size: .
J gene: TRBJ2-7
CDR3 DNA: TGCAGCGTTGGACAGTCCTACGAGCAGTACTTC
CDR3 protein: CSVGQSYEQYF

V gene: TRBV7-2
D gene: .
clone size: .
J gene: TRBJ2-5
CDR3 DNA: TGTGCCAGCAGCTTGGGACATCAAGAGACCCAGTACTTC
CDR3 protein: CASSLGHQETQYF

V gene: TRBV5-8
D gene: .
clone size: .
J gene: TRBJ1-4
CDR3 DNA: TGTGCCAGCAGCGGCGAGGGTGGTGAAAAACTGTTTTTT
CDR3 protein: CASSGEGGEKLFF

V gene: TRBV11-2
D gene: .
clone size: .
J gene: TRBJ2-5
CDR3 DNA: TGTGCCAGCAGCCTCCGGACAGCCCAAGAGACCCAGTACTTC
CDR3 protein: CASSLRTAQETQYF

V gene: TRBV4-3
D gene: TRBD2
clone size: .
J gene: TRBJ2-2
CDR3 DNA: TGCGCCAGCAGCCCAACTAGCGGGGGGAACACCGGGGAGCTGTTTTTT
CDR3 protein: CASSPTSGGNTGELFF

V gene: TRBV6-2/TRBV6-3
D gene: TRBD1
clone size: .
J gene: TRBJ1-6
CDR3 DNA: TGTGCCAGCAGTTACTGGGCCCCGGGACAGGGCGCTTCACCCCTCCACTTT
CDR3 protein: CASSYWAPGQGASPLHF

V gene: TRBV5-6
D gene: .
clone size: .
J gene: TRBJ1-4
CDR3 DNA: TGTGCCAGCAGCTTGTTAGCGGGTTCAGCAACTAATGAAAAACTGTTTTTT
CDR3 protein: CASSLLAGSATNEKLFF

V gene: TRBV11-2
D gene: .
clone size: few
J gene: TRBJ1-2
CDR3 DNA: TGTGCCAGCAGCTTACAAGGGGTGGGTGACTATGGCTACACCTTC
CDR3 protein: CASSLQGVGDYGYTF

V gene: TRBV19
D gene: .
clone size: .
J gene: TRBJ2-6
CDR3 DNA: TGTGCCAGTAGTATGAATGGTAGATCTGGGGCCAACGTCCTGACTTTC
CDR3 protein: CASSMNGRSGANVLTF

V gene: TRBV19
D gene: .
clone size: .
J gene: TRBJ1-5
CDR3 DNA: TGTGCCAGTAGTATCCCTCTTAGGGGTAAGGGAAGCAATCAGCCCCAGCATTTT
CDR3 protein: CASSIPLRGKGSNQPQHF

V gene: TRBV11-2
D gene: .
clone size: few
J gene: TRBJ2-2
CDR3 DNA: TGTGCCAGCAGCTTCACGAACACCGGGGAGCTGTTTTTT
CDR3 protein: CASSFTNTGELFF

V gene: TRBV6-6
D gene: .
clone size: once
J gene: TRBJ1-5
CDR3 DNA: TGTGCCAGCAGCCTGGGCGGACAAGCAAATCAGCCCCAGCATTTT
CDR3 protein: CASSLGGQANQPQHF

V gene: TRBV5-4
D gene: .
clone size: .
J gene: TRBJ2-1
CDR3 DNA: TGTGCCAGCAGAGAAACAGGTTACAATGAGCAGTTCTTC
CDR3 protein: CASRETGYNEQFF

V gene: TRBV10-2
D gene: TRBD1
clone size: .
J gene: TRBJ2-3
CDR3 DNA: TGCGCCAGCAGACCCGGGACAGGGTTTACGGATACGCAGTATTTT
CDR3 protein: CASRPGTGFTDTQYF

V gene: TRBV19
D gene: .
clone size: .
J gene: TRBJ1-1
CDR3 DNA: TGTGCCAGTAGTATAGATCCGTTCGTGAACACTGAAGCTTTCTTT
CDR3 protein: CASSIDPFVNTEAFF

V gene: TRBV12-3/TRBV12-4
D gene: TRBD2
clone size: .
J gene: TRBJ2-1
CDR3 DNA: TGTGCCAGCGTCCGCGGGAGCGAGGATGAGCAGTTCTTC
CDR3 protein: CASVRGSEDEQFF

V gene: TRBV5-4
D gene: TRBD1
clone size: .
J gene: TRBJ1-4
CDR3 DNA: TGTGCCAGCAGCTCAGGACAGGGGTCCGAAAAACTGTTTTTT
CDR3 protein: CASSSGQGSEKLFF

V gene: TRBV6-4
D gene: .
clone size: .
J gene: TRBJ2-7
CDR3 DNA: TGTGCCAGCAGTGAGGCAGGATTCTCCTACGAGCAGTACTTC
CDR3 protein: CASSEAGFSYEQYF

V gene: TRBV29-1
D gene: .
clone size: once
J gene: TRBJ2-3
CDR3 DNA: TGCAGCGTTGAGAAGGAGGTCACAGATACGCAGTATTTT
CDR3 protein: CSVEKEVTDTQYF

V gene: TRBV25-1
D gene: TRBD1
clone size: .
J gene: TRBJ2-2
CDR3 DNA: TGTGCCAGCAGCCGACAGGGGGCTGGAGGGGAGGCCGGGGAGCTGTTTTTT
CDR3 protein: CASSRQGAGGEAGELFF

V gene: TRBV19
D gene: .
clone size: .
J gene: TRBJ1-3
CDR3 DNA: TGTGCCAGTACCCCGCGGGGGGCCACTGGAAACACCATATATTTT
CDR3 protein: CASTPRGATGNTIYF

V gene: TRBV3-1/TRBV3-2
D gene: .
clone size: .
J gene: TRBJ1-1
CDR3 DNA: TGTGCCAGCAGCCGGACCCGCAGCCGGGGAATAGCTTTCTTT
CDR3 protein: CASSRTRSRGIAFF

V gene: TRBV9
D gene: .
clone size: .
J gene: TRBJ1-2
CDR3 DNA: TGTGCCAGCACCCTCCTTTCGGCGGCTTCTGGCTACACCTTC
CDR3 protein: CASTLLSAASGYTF